One sample yielded the 22 T cell receptor beta chains listed below, sequenced in a study of OX40 agonist ivuxolimab in advanced cancers. The protocol was immunoSEQ multiplex PCR, while the TCRdb copy is restricted to in-frame clones and leaves out a portion. The sample yields about 58,000 clones, 70% to 80% seen once. The sequencing used CD4+ or CD8+ T cells sorted from blood, collected in a trial of the OX40 agonist ivuxolimab. The receptor set was obtained from an adult with an advanced solid tumor such as melanoma, head and neck, liver or kidney cancer.

The chain is built from TRBV5-1 and TRBJ2-3; D call uncertain. V gave up 0 bases and J gave up 1 base, with 6 bases separating them. CDR1 SGHRS and CDR2 YFSETQ come from the germline V gene. CDR3 size: 14 residues. CDR3 region: CASSLAVGTDTQYF. As DNA, the CDR3 is TGCGCCAGCAGCTTGGCCGTTGGCACAGATACGCAGTATTTT.

In its sample, this clone was seen a few times. V usage is TRBV9 and J usage is TRBJ1-1; no reliable D call. The V gene lost 4 bases and the J gene lost 4 bases, with 14 bases spanning the gap. The CDR3 extends over 14 amino acids. Per germline, CDR1 SGDLS and CDR2 YYNGEE. DNA of the CDR3: TGTGCCAGCAGCCCATCGAGAGCGAGCACTGAAGCTTTCTTT. Translating gives CASSPSRASTEAFF. The whole variable domain, remainder taken from reference TRBV9 and TRBJ1-1, is DSGVTQTPKHLITATGQRVTLRCSPRSGDLSVYWYQQSLDQGLQFLIQYYNGEERAKGNILERFSAQQFPDLHSELNLSSLELGDSALYFCASSPSRASTEAFFGQGTRLTVV.

The rearrangement uses TRBV5-1 and TRBJ2-7, with D unclear. V dropped 1 base and J dropped 4 bases, with 6 bases sitting between them. CDR3 size: 12 residues. Germline-derived CDR1 and CDR2 are SGHRS and YFSETQ. The CDR3 DNA follows: TGCGCCAGCAGCTTGCCGAGTTACGAGCAGTACTTC. Its translation is CASSLPSYEQYF.

This chain uses TRBV5-1 with TRBJ2-2; D unclear. The germline V gene has CDR1 SGHRS and CDR2 YFSETQ. The V end lost 2 bases, the J end lost 6 bases, and 5 bases lay between the germline ends. The CDR3 consists of 12 residues. The CDR3 region is CASSFLAGELFF. The CDR3 region has the DNA TGCGCCAGCAGCTTCTTGGCCGGGGAGCTGTTTTTT.

This chain uses TRBV7-6 with TRBJ1-3; D gene unclear. This CDR3 has 14 residues. CDR1 and CDR2 (germline): SGHVS, FNYEAQ. Trimming left V 5 bases short and J 4 bases short, with 12 bases between. The DNA for the CDR3 is TGTGCCAGCAGCCTAGGTCGGGGAGGAAACACCATATATTTT. This codes for CASSLGRGGNTIYF.

The gene calls are TRBV18 and TRBJ2-7; 7 nucleotides match TRBD1. V shed 5 bases, J shed 5 bases, and the junction held 6 bases outside the gene matches. Germline V gives CDR1 KGHSH, CDR2 LQKENI. The CDR3 sequence is 13 residues long. The CDR3 DNA reads TGTGCCAGCTCATCAGTAGGGGGCAACGAGCAGTACTTC. This translates into CASSSVGGNEQYF.

This clone was counted ten times or more. The rearrangement uses TRBV7-3 and TRBJ1-2; no firm D call. V lost 4 bases and J 4 bases, leaving 10 bases between the germline ends. CDR1 is SGHTA and CDR2 is FQGTGA in the germline V gene. The CDR3 contains 13 residues. The CDR3 region is CASSSGRGYGYTF. CDR3 nucleotides: TGTGCCAGCAGCTCTGGACGGGGCTATGGCTACACCTTC.

This clone occurred once. V is TRBV28 and J is TRBJ2-5; TRBD2 aligns across 8 bases. The CDR3 extends over 16 amino acids. J gave up 2 bases and V 4 bases, and 9 bases lay outside the gene matches. Looked up from germline, CDR1 is MDHEN and CDR2 is SYDVKM. Here the CDR3 DNA reads TGTGCCAGCAGTTCCCCGGCTAGCGGGTTGCAAGAGACCCAGTACTTC. Protein sequence: CASSSPASGLQETQYF. Variable domain in full (rest from reference TRBV28 and TRBJ2-5): DVKVTQSSRYLVKRTGEKVFLECVQDMDHENMFWYRQDPGLGLRLIYFSYDVKMKEKGDIPEGYSVSREKKERFSLILESASTNQTSMYLCASSSPASGLQETQYFGPGTRLLVL.

This rearrangement joins TRBV7-2 to TRBJ1-2, with TRBD1 identical over 7 bases. This CDR3 is 14 amino acids long. Germline V lookup: CDR1 SGHTA, CDR2 FQGNSA. Germline trimming cut 5 bases from V and 4 bases from J; bases unmatched to any gene: 7. The CDR3 reads CASSGRTGLYGYTF. The CDR3 DNA follows: TGTGCCAGCAGCGGAAGGACAGGCCTCTATGGCTACACCTTC.

The chain carries TRBV6-5 and TRBJ1-5; TRBD1 aligns across 8 bases. Germline V gene lookup returns CDR1 MNHEY and CDR2 SVGAGI. V trimming: 5 bases; J trimming: 3 bases; junction bases outside the gene matches: 6. The CDR3 has 15 residues. The CDR3 here is CASSGQGFPNQPQHF. The CDR3 coding sequence is TGTGCCAGCAGTGGACAGGGTTTTCCCAATCAGCCCCAGCATTTT.

The V gene is TRBV23-1, the J gene TRBJ1-1, with a possible D match to TRBD1 (5 bases). TRBV23-1 is designated an ORF whose function remains uncertain. The V end was cut by 4 bases, the J end by 0 bases, with 21 bases between. The CDR3 is 18 amino acids. Here the CDR3 reads CASSPGRRGRSMNTEAFF. Written as DNA, the CDR3 is TGCGCCAGCAGTCCCGGGAGGAGGGGCCGTAGCATGAACACTGAAGCTTTCTTT.

This clone has only a few counts. The CDR3 DNA reads TGTGCCAGCAGCTGGGGGAGGGAGCAAGAGACCCAGTACTTC. Its translation is CASSWGREQETQYF. The gene calls are TRBV7-9 and TRBJ2-5; 7 bases line up with TRBD2. CDR1 and CDR2 (germline): SEHNR, FQNEAQ (reference sequence). The CDR3 has 14 residues. J was trimmed by 2 bases and V by 4 bases; bases with no gene match: 4. The variable domain in full, completed from reference TRBV7-9 and TRBJ2-5, reads DTGVSQNPRHKITKRGQNVTFRCDPISEHNRLYWYRQTLGQGPEFLTYFQNEAQLEKSRLLSDRFSAERPKGSFSTLEIQRTEQGDSAMYLCASSWGREQETQYFGPGTRLLVL.

Turning to this clone: One junction end disagrees with the germline gene, perhaps due to a read error. Other DNA sequences within the sample encode an identical CDR3. This chain connects TRBV28 to TRBJ1-1; D may be TRBD1 (6 bases). CDR3 length: 18 residues. Per germline, CDR1 MDHEN and CDR2 SYDVKM. The CDR3 nucleotides are TGTGCCAGCAGTTTGCCGGGTGCATTACTGGGGACAAACAATGAAGCTTTCTTT. It translates to CASSLPGALLGTNNEAFF.

The chain uses TRBV5-4 and TRBJ2-1, with TRBD2 matching over 8 bases. V gave up 2 bases and J gave up 3 bases; unmatched junction bases: 4. The CDR3 consists of 15 residues. Germline CDR1 SGHNT, CDR2 YYREEE (reference sequence). The CDR3 bases are TGTGCCAGCAGCTTAGAACTAGCGGACTACAATGAGCAGTTCTTC. This sequence encodes CASSLELADYNEQFF. Full variable domain (outside the CDR3, taken from reference TRBV5-4 and TRBJ2-1): ETGVTQSPTHLIKTRGQQVTLRCSSQSGHNTVSWYQQALGQGPQFIFQYYREEENGRGNFPPRFSGLQFPNYSSELNVNALELDDSALYLCASSLELADYNEQFFGPGTRLTVL.

The chain recombines TRBV7-9 with TRBJ1-5; D may be TRBD1 (6 bases). The CDR3 extends over 13 amino acids. Germline CDR1 SEHNR, CDR2 FQNEAQ (reference sequence). The V end lost 5 bases, the J end lost 3 bases, and 8 bases lay between the germline ends. The CDR3 region has the DNA TGTGCCAGCAGCCGGGACAACAATCAGCCCCAGCATTTT. This sequence encodes CASSRDNNQPQHF.

This chain joins TRBV21-1 and TRBJ2-3; the table names TRBD2, a call not compared with the DNA. TRBV21-1 is termed a pseudogene. The CDR3 covers 17 residues. The CDR3 spells CASSSRSGTRVSDTQYF. The CDR3 nucleotides are TGTGCCAGCAGCTCCCGCTCCGGGACTAGGGTCTCAGATACGCAGTATTTT.

This clone was seen only a few times. The chain joins TRBV18 to TRBJ1-4; 8 bases agree with TRBD1. Germline CDR1 reads KGHSH; CDR2 reads LQKENI. Losses at the gene ends were 2 bases for V and 9 bases for J; bases not matched to a gene: 8. This CDR3 has 15 amino acids. Here the CDR3 reads CASSPATGETQKLFF. For the CDR3, the DNA is TGTGCCAGCTCACCAGCGACAGGGGAAACTCAAAAACTGTTTTTT.

The chain employs TRBV19 and TRBJ2-1; D may be TRBD2 (6 bases). V was trimmed by 8 bases and J by 4 bases, leaving 18 bases between them. Germline CDR1 LNHDA, CDR2 SQIVND (reference sequence). The CDR3 has 15 residues. The CDR3 DNA is TGTGCCAGTGCCAATGGGGGGACTTGGTACAATGAGCAGTTCTTC. Translating it yields CASANGGTWYNEQFF. The full variable domain, its missing parts supplied by reference TRBV19 and TRBJ2-1, is DGGITQSPKYLFRKEGQNVTLSCEQNLNHDAMYWYRQDPGQGLRLIYYSQIVNDFQKGDIAEGYSVSREKKESFPLTVTSAQKNPTAFYLCASANGGTWYNEQFFGPGTRLTVL.

The chain carries TRBV18 and TRBJ1-1; D gene unclear. CDR1 and CDR2 (germline): KGHSH, LQKENI. V gave up 3 bases and J gave up 4 bases, with 15 bases separating them. CDR3 length: 15 residues. The CDR3 sequence: CASSPRREAGTEAFF. DNA of the CDR3: TGTGCCAGCTCACCGCGGAGGGAGGCCGGCACTGAAGCTTTCTTT.

The CDR3 DNA is TGTGCCAGCAGCTTGCCAAGCACAGATACGCAGTATTTT. It yields the protein CASSLPSTDTQYF. The chain combines TRBV4-2 with TRBJ2-3; the D is unclear. Germline V lookup: CDR1 LGHNA, CDR2 YNFKEQ. V lost 5 bases, J lost 0 bases, and 6 bases lay in between. The CDR3 runs to 13 residues.

This chain uses TRBV5-4 with TRBJ2-5, with 12 bases lining up with TRBD2. In germline, CDR1 is SGHNT, CDR2 YYREEE (reference sequence). Trimming at V came to 4 bases and at J to 1 base, leaving 5 bases not matched to a gene. The CDR3 contains 16 residues. CDR3 nucleotide sequence: TGTGCCAGCAGCCGCCTAGCGGGAGGGATCCAAGAGACCCAGTACTTC. Protein sequence: CASSRLAGGIQETQYF.

The chain joins TRBV6-1 to TRBJ2-1, with 10 bases that match TRBD1. After removal of 6 bases from V and 6 bases from J, the junction contained 8 bases not matched to a gene. This CDR3 region has 15 residues. Looked up from germline, CDR1 is MNHNS and CDR2 is SASEGT. The CDR3 DNA sequence: TGTGCCAGCAGACCCACGGGACAGGGGTCCAATGAGCAGTTCTTC. This sequence encodes CASRPTGQGSNEQFF.